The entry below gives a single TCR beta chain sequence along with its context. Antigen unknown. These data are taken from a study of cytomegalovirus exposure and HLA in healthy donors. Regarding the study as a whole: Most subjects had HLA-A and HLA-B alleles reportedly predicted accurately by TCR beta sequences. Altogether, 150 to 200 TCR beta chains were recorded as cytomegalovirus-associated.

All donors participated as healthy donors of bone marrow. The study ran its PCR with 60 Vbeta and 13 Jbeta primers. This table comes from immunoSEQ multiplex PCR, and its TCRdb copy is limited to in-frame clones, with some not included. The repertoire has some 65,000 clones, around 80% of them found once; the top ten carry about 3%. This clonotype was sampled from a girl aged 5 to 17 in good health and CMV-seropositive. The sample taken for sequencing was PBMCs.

CDR3 in amino acids: CAWSRPLPGLAGGETQYF. The CDR3 coding sequence is TGTGCCTGGAGTCGCCCTCTCCCGGGACTAGCGGGGGGAGAGACCCAGTACTTC. This rearrangement joins TRBV30 to TRBJ2-5; the match to TRBD2 covers 15 bases. Trimming took 2 bases from V and 4 from J; bases not matched to a gene: 11. CDR3 length: 18 amino acids. Germline-derived CDR1 and CDR2 are GTSNPN and SVGIG (reference sequence). Complete variable domain (other parts from reference TRBV30 and TRBJ2-5): SQTIHQWPATLVQPVGSPLSLECTVEGTSNPNLYWYRQAAGRGLQLLFYSVGIGQISSEVPQNLSASRPQDRQFILSSKKLLLSDSGFYLCAWSRPLPGLAGGETQYFGPGTRLLVL.